The 12 T cell receptor beta chains listed next were all sequenced from one sample in a study of T cell repertoires in cytomegalovirus infection. Antigen specificity for these receptors is unknown. MiXCR, applied by TCRdb to the reads, yields one record per CDR3 protein. The data hold about 24,000 distinct CDR3 sequences, with 20% to 25% observed a single time. This sample comprised CD8+ T cells from cultured PBMCs, obtained from culture after CMV antigen stimulation. These receptors originate from a human donor in good health (CMV status not recorded). Some clones in this sample may be carry-over from other donors' samples.

In DNA, the CDR3 is TGTGCCAGTAGTATATTCGGTGGGACAGGGTTCTACGAGCAGTACTTC. This gives the protein CASSIFGGTGFYEQYF. This chain joins TRBV19 and TRBJ2-7; TRBD1 matches at 9 bases. The ends lost 2 bases at V and 3 bases at J; junction bases unmatched: 8. The CDR3 length is 16 residues. Germline values: CDR1 LNHDA, CDR2 SQIVND (reference sequence).

The V and J genes are TRBV3-1 and TRBJ2-7, with D possibly matching TRBD2 (6 bases). Germline V lookup: CDR1 LGHDT, CDR2 YNNKEL (reference sequence). V dropped 0 bases and J dropped 2 bases, with 14 bases sitting between them. This CDR3 has 16 amino acids. The CDR3 protein is CASSQESAEGTYEQYF. Here the CDR3 DNA reads TGTGCCAGCAGCCAAGAATCAGCGGAGGGGACCTACGAGCAGTACTTC.

DNA of the CDR3: TGTGCCAGTAGTATTGGGAGGCACGAGCAGTACTTC. It codes for CASSIGRHEQYF. The chain couples TRBV19 to TRBJ2-7; tentatively, D is TRBD2 (6 bases). This CDR3 spans 12 amino acids. The V gene lost 3 bases and the J gene lost 5 bases, with 8 bases spanning the gap. Germline values: CDR1 LNHDA, CDR2 SQIVND (reference sequence).

The chain is built from TRBV6-5 and TRBJ2-1, with 10 bases aligning to TRBD2. This CDR3 is 14 amino acids long. V gave up 5 bases and J gave up 10 bases; unmatched junction bases: 8. Germline V gene lookup returns CDR1 MNHEY and CDR2 SVGAGI. CDR3 in amino acids: CASSPSGGALEQFF. In DNA form, the CDR3 reads TGTGCCAGCAGTCCGAGCGGGGGGGCCTTAGAGCAGTTCTTC.

In its sample, this clonotype was seen once. This chain connects TRBV2 to TRBJ1-2; a weak D match, TRBD1 (5 bases). From germline, CDR1 is SNHLY and CDR2 FYNNEI. The length of the CDR3 is 13 residues. V lost 4 bases, J lost 6 bases, and 12 bases lay in between. This chain's CDR3 is CASSGGQRDGYTF. CDR3 DNA sequence: TGTGCCAGCAGTGGGGGCCAGCGCGATGGCTACACCTTC.

This clonotype was found many times. The chain has TRBV4-1 and TRBJ1-2, with a possible D match to TRBD1 (5 bases). The germline V gene has CDR1 MGHRA and CDR2 YSYEKL. V lost 0 bases and J lost 8, with 16 bases in between. The CDR3 contains 15 residues. The CDR3 sequence: CASSQDGGVIWGYTF. DNA of the CDR3: TGCGCCAGCAGCCAAGATGGAGGGGTTATATGGGGCTACACCTTC.

This clonotype was observed a handful of times. The chain has TRBV5-4 and TRBJ2-7; the D gene is possibly TRBD2 (5 bases). The germline V gene encodes CDR1 SGHNT and CDR2 YYREEE (reference sequence). Trimming took off 1 base at V and 5 bases at J, with 10 bases between the two ends. The CDR3 length is 13 residues. CDR3 sequence: CASSLRDSNEQYF. In DNA, the CDR3 is TGTGCCAGCAGCTTGCGGGATTCGAACGAGCAGTACTTC.

The V gene is TRBV20-1, the J gene TRBJ2-5; D is perhaps TRBD1 (7 bases). Germline V gene lookup returns CDR1 DFQATT and CDR2 SNEGSKA (reference sequence). The V and J ends lost 1 base and 5 bases respectively, with 11 bases between them. This CDR3 has 13 amino acids. The CDR3 coding sequence is TGCAGTGCTAGAGGCAGGGGGGTGGAGACCCAGTACTTC. Its protein product is CSARGRGVETQYF.

This clonotype has ten or more counts. This rearrangement joins TRBV6-2 or TRBV6-3 to TRBJ2-1; TRBD2 aligns across 10 bases. The V segment lost 8 bases and the J segment 0 bases; nucleotides outside the gene matches: 19. The CDR3 sequence is 20 residues long. The germline V gene has CDR1 MNHEY and CDR2 SVGEGT. Written as DNA, the CDR3 is TGTGCCAGCCTCACCCTGGCGCCTAGCGGGGGCCCGAGCTCCTACAATGAGCAGTTCTTC. It is translated as CASLTLAPSGGPSSYNEQFF.

At least ten counts were recorded for this clonotype. The chain is built from TRBV20-1 and TRBJ1-1; 7 nucleotides agree with TRBD1. The CDR3 length is 14 residues. J lost 2 bases, V lost 6 bases, and 9 bases had no gene match. Germline-derived CDR1 and CDR2 are DFQATT and SNEGSKA (reference sequence). The CDR3 DNA reads TGCAGTGCAGACTCAGACAGGGCCAACACTGAAGCTTTCTTT. This gives the protein CSADSDRANTEAFF.

The sample holds a few counts of this clonotype. CDR3 bases: TGTGCCACCAGCAGAGCGTCGGGGGGCTACACAGATACGCAGTATTTT. Translated: CATSRASGGYTDTQYF. J is TRBJ2-3 and V is TRBV15; D is possibly TRBD2 (7 bases). Trimming took 1 base from V and 2 from J, leaving 13 bases between them. Germline assignment: CDR1 LNHNV and CDR2 YYDKDF (reference sequence). The CDR3 is 16 amino acids. The variable domain in full, completed from reference TRBV15 and TRBJ2-3, reads DAMVIQNPRYQVTQFGKPVTLSCSQTLNHNVMYWYQQKSSQAPKLLFHYYDKDFNNEADTPDNFQSRRPNTSFCFLDIRSPGLGDTAMYLCATSRASGGYTDTQYFGPGTRLTVL.

A few counts support this clonotype. The chain uses TRBV3-1 and TRBJ1-1, with a weak D call TRBD1 (6 bases). In germline, CDR1 is LGHDT, CDR2 YNNKEL (reference sequence). The CDR3 spans 17 residues. Trimming took 3 bases from V and 0 from J, leaving 17 bases between them. CDR3 region: CASSHLRWAGVNTEAFF. The DNA of the CDR3 is TGTGCCAGCAGCCATCTGAGATGGGCAGGGGTGAACACTGAAGCTTTCTTT.